A single TCR beta chain is shown here with its context. The data are from a study of blood T cell repertoires in COVID-19. About the study: Material from acute and convalescent COVID-19 was sourced from the United States, Italy and Spain. PBMCs, B-cell-depleted T cells, or T cells provided the cDNA or gDNA that made up the material.

Authors' processing steps: How many nucleated cells were present was estimated from reference gene primer amplification. The table came from immunoSEQ multiplex PCR; TCRdb's copy has only in-frame clones and leaves some out. That table supplies the V and J calls and clone size; D and trimming were determined from the DNA. The sample consists of around 300,000 clones, 86% of them appearing once. The CDR3 consists of 11 residues. V shed 2 bases and J shed 5 bases, with 6 bases lying between them. Looked up from germline, CDR1 is GTSNPN and CDR2 is SVGIG (reference sequence). This receptor was taken from a woman between 25 and 40 years old with active or convalescent COVID-19. The genes are TRBV30 and TRBJ1-1; D remains unclear. Source material: peripheral blood. The CDR3 loop is CAWSPRTEAFF. The CDR3, as DNA: TGTGCCTGGAGTCCGCGTACTGAAGCTTTCTTT.